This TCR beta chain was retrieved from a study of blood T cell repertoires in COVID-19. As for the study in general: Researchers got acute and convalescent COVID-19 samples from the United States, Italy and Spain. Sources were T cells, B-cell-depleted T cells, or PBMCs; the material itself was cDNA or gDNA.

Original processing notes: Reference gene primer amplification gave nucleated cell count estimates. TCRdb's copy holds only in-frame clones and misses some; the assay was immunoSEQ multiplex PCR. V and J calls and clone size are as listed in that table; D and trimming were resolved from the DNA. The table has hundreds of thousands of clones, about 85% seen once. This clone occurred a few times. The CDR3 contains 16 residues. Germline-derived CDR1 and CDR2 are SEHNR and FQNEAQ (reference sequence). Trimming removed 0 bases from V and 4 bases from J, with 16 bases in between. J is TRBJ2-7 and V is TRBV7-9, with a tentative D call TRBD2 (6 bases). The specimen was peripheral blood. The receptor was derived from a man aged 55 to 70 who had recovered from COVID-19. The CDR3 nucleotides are TGTGCCAGCAGCTTAGCTGGCCTTGGCGGGAAATACGAGCAGTACTTC. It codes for CASSLAGLGGKYEQYF.